Detailed here is one T cell receptor (beta chain). This clonotype was seen many times. Its antigen is unknown. No much larger clone exists at a distance of one base, and base qualities are not known. The entry originates in a study of neurological immune-mediated disorders (dated by TCRdb to between 2019 and 2020). Concerning the study at large: Using UMI-based sequencing, the study compared peripheral blood TCR-beta repertoires from patients with HTLV-I-associated myelopathy (HAM/TSP), patients with multiple sclerosis, and healthy controls. The roughly 110 TCR-beta libraries covered PBMC samples along with longitudinal samples, technical triplicates, and paired sorted CD4+ and CD8+ T-cell subsets. The cohort comprised 65 to 75 subjects: 14 HAM/TSP patients, approximately 34 multiple sclerosis patients and approximately 20 healthy controls. The paper as a whole reports these results and caveats: TCR clonal expansion was highest in HAM/TSP patients and lowest in MS patients, with MS patients falling below even healthy controls. Expanded clones from different subjects shared no identical CDR3 amino acid sequences, which suggests that TCR-beta repertoires were private in all groups.

For the unsorted PBMC libraries, 2 million PBMCs were stored in RNAlater at -80 degrees C until RNA extraction and were used to generate the libraries. Peripheral blood underwent Ficoll-Hypaque density gradient centrifugation to isolate PBMCs, which were then cryopreserved in liquid nitrogen. Germline trimming amounts to 3 bases on V and 4 bases on J, with 9 as the count of junction bases outside the gene matches. From the cysteine up to the phenylalanine, the CDR3 has a length of 15 residues. The retained sequence is limited to the CDR3, 45 bases, with the frame set at the first base. For CDR1 and CDR2, the germline V gene lists SGHDT and YYEEEE. cDNA was synthesized by template-switch 5'RACE using a primer with a 10-nucleotide random unique molecular identifier that tagged each TCR transcript. Over 180 million TCR-beta sequences, covering 15-18 subjects, were produced in each sequencing run. The RNeasy kit was used for extraction of total RNA. TCR-beta VDJ regions were amplified with primers for the TCR constant region and the 5'RACE anchor, using the KAPA Real-time Library Amplification kit. A first PCR added sample indexes and Illumina adaptors, and a second PCR then raised library yield. After Ampure bead purification, the TCR product of roughly 650 bp was size-selected on a 2% E-gel SizeSelection system. Before pooling, libraries had their quality checked on a Bioanalyzer, their concentration measured with Qubit, and their quantity determined with the Kapa Library Quantification kit. An Illumina HiSeq 2500 was used to sequence the libraries paired-end at 2 x 150 bp. To increase sequence diversity, about 25-30% phiX was spiked into each library pool. The authors processed their data as follows. Quality-filtered reads were processed with the UMI-based MiGEC pipeline, which removed over 80% of raw TCR sequences during error correction. IMGT germline references were used for alignment of VDJ genes, and clonotypes were defined by a unique CDR3 amino acid sequence together with V-J genes. Clonal expansion, Shannon diversity and CDR3 relatedness (CalcPairwiseDistances, ClusterSamples) were evaluated with VDJtools, and phylogenetic trees were built with CLCbio workbench. A clone was classed as expanded if it had 8 or more unique UMIs, a cutoff based on coefficient-of-variation modelling across technical triplicates. TCRdb handled the public reads itself, with Q25 trimming in fastp and clone calling in MiXCR, and kept productive beta chains. For every CDR3 protein sequence, its rows merge into one entry that carries the most common genes and DNA. TCRdb, not the original authors, processed these V and J calls. The sample contains roughly 24,000 distinct CDR3 sequences, around an eighth of them found a single time. The ten most abundant clones make up around 12% of the sample.

What was sequenced was PBMCs. This receptor was taken from a woman aged 55-69 years with HTLV-1-associated myelopathy (HAM/TSP). The V and J genes are TRBV5-6 and TRBJ2-5; the central 7 bases match TRBD2. The CDR3 in this case is CASSYASGGSETQYF. DNA sequence: TGTGCCAGCAGCTATGCTTCGGGGGGATCAGAGACCCAGTACTTC.